Listed below are T cell receptor beta chains from one sample, sequenced in a study of T-cell reconstitution after alpha-beta-depleted transplantation in children. TCRdb reprocessed the PCR reads via MiXCR and lists one record per CDR3 protein. Here the sample spans 800,000 to 1,000,000 distinct CDR3 sequences, 25% to 35% being singletons. Sequences were derived from PBMCs, mostly from graft donor cells, sampled 360 days after TCRalphabeta/CD19-depleted stem cell transplant. The receptor set was obtained from a boy younger than two who had a stem cell transplant for SCID, so the T cells may come from the graft donor. Each CDR3 is given without its conserved first and last residue. Each record gives: J gene, V gene, CDR3 protein.

TRBJ2-2 | TRBV11-2 | ASSLRDRGRERKTGELF
TRBJ2-2 | TRBV7-2 | ASSLALIAGSKGELF
TRBJ2-1 | TRBV20-1 | SARDRVHEQF
TRBJ2-1 | TRBV20-1 | SAPLGTRNEQF
TRBJ1-2 | TRBV20-1 | SAPDRDPNYGYT
TRBJ2-4 | TRBV6-2/TRBV6-3 | ASSVPGSRDIQY
TRBJ2-5 | TRBV4-1 | ASSQGGRGGETQY
TRBJ2-7 | TRBV7-6 | ASSLVLGPSSYEQY
TRBJ2-7 | TRBV7-9 | ASSLGGTPPYEQY
TRBJ1-5 | TRBV12-3/TRBV12-4 | ASSPTRDRVNQPQH
TRBJ2-7 | TRBV3-1 | ASSLRTSGASYEQY
TRBJ1-2 | TRBV4-1 | ASSQVLLQGVNGYT
TRBJ2-7 | TRBV27 | ASRGASSYEQY
TRBJ2-7 | TRBV4-1 | ASSQGRILFYEQY